These T cell receptor beta chains were read from a single sample in a study of radiotherapy plus CTLA-4 blockade in lung cancer. Data came from immunoSEQ multiplex PCR; TCRdb stores just in-frame clones and leaves some out. The table lists roughly 53,000 clones, around four fifths of them singletons. The sequenced sample was peripheral blood, obtained from a patient treated with radiotherapy plus ipilimumab. Receptors originate from a human donor with non-small cell lung cancer who had a partial response to radiotherapy plus ipilimumab. CDR3s include the opening cysteine and the closing phenylalanine or tryptophan. D genes are given only for firm matches. For some rows the clone size is stated as once, few or many, or as a class when expanded; others skip it.

TRBJ1-6 | TRBV2 | . | . | CASSGRQAINSPLHF | TGTGCCAGCAGTGGGAGACAGGCCATCAATTCACCCCTCCACTTT
TRBJ2-7 | TRBV21-1 | . | . | CASSKRGSAYEQYF | TGTGCCAGCAGCAAAAGAGGGTCGGCCTACGAGCAGTACTTC
TRBJ1-1 | TRBV12-5 | TRBD1 | . | CASGRSTGEWTEAFF | TGTGCTAGTGGAAGATCCACAGGGGAGTGGACTGAAGCTTTCTTT
TRBJ2-6 | TRBV5-6 | TRBD1 | . | CASSLRQGASGANVLTF | TGTGCCAGCAGCTTGCGGCAGGGGGCGTCCGGGGCCAACGTCCTGACTTTC
TRBJ1-2 | TRBV9 | . | . | CASGSEVVSYGYTF | TGTGCCAGCGGTTCTGAGGTGGTTAGCTATGGCTACACCTTC
TRBJ1-2 | TRBV4-1 | . | . | CASSQEVSTNYGYTF | TGCGCCAGCAGCCAAGAAGTGAGTACTAACTATGGCTACACCTTC
TRBJ2-4 | TRBV27 | TRBD1 | few | CASSDLQGVRDIQYF | TGTGCCAGCAGCGACCTACAGGGGGTAAGGGACATTCAGTACTTC
TRBJ1-2 | TRBV4-1 | . | . | CASSQVGQYGGYTF | TGCGCCAGCAGCCAAGTCGGCCAGTACGGGGGCTACACCTTC
TRBJ1-4 | TRBV9 | TRBD1 | . | CASSVGQGAQGEKLFF | TGCGCCAGCAGCGTAGGACAGGGGGCGCAGGGTGAAAAACTGTTTTTT
TRBJ1-2 | TRBV5-1 | TRBD1 | few | CASRPDFGTGGDYGYTF | TGCGCCAGCAGACCCGATTTTGGGACAGGGGGCGACTATGGCTACACCTTC
TRBJ2-3 | TRBV7-3 | TRBD2 | . | CASSVSGGTDTQYF | TGTGCCAGCAGCGTTAGCGGGGGCACAGATACGCAGTATTTT
TRBJ1-2 | TRBV7-9 | . | . | CASSSDWERGYTF | TGTGCCAGCAGCTCGGACTGGGAACGCGGCTACACCTTC
TRBJ2-1 | TRBV19 | . | . | CASSIESGGEQFF | TGTGCCAGTAGTATAGAAAGCGGAGGGGAGCAGTTCTTC
TRBJ2-1 | TRBV7-2 | TRBD1 | . | CASSLEGQAYNEQFF | TGTGCCAGCAGCTTAGAGGGACAGGCTTACAATGAGCAGTTCTTC
TRBJ1-4 | TRBV6-5 | . | . | CASSPEGVWEKLFF | TGTGCCAGCAGCCCTGAGGGGGTTTGGGAAAAACTGTTTTTT
TRBJ1-5 | TRBV28 | TRBD1 | . | CASSLGLGQPPNQPQHF | TGTGCCAGCAGTTTAGGGTTGGGACAGCCCCCGAATCAGCCCCAGCATTTT
TRBJ1-2 | TRBV5-1 | TRBD1 | . | CASSSSDRGNGYTF | TGCGCCAGCAGCTCGTCGGACAGGGGGAATGGCTACACCTTC
TRBJ2-7 | TRBV6-5 | TRBD1 | . | CASSAMGQGTEQYF | TGTGCCAGCAGTGCCATGGGACAGGGAACCGAGCAGTACTTC
TRBJ2-1 | TRBV7-2 | TRBD1 | . | CASSTGTGYNEQFF | TGTGCCAGCAGTACCGGGACAGGGTACAATGAGCAGTTCTTC
TRBJ2-5 | TRBV7-9 | . | . | CASSLEWLAGETQYF | TGTGCCAGCAGCTTAGAGTGGCTAGCCGGGGAGACCCAGTACTTC
TRBJ1-1 | TRBV4-1 | . | . | CASSQDKGHGLNTEAFF | TGCGCCAGCAGCCAGGATAAGGGACACGGATTGAACACTGAAGCTTTCTTT
TRBJ1-1 | TRBV19 | . | few | CASSTLLTPEAFF | TGTGCCAGTAGTACGCTTCTAACCCCTGAAGCTTTCTTT
TRBJ1-6 | TRBV7-2 | . | . | CASSFPPRGGKDSPLHF | TGTGCCAGCAGCTTTCCTCCTCGTGGGGGCAAGGATTCACCCCTCCACTTT
TRBJ2-2 | TRBV29-1 | . | . | CSVEKGPLGLFF | TGCAGCGTTGAAAAGGGGCCCTTGGGGCTGTTTTTT
TRBJ1-2 | TRBV7-9 | . | . | CASSLLDVRGYTF | TGTGCCAGCAGCTTACTCGATGTGCGTGGCTACACCTTC
TRBJ1-5 | TRBV25-1 | TRBD1 | . | CASSESRTGGNQPQHF | TGTGCCAGCAGTGAATCGCGGACAGGGGGCAATCAGCCCCAGCATTTT
TRBJ2-2 | TRBV5-1 | . | . | CASSLLGQNTGELFF | TGCGCCAGCAGCTTGTTGGGACAGAACACCGGGGAGCTGTTTTTT
TRBJ1-6 | TRBV7-9 | . | . | CASRAGARGSPLHF | TGTGCCAGCAGAGCCGGGGCGAGGGGGTCACCCCTCCACTTT
TRBJ2-2 | TRBV6-1 | . | few | CASSALSKGELFF | TGTGCCAGCAGTGCCTTGAGTAAAGGGGAGCTGTTTTTT
TRBJ2-1 | TRBV28 | . | . | CASSLIGSAGANNEQFF | TGTGCCAGCAGTTTAATCGGATCCGCAGGGGCTAACAATGAGCAGTTCTTC
TRBJ2-6 | TRBV28 | TRBD1 | . | CASSLFRAGGSGANVLTF | TGTGCCAGCAGTTTGTTTCGGGCAGGGGGCTCTGGGGCCAACGTCCTGACTTTC
TRBJ2-1 | TRBV27 | TRBD2 | . | CASSFLGGGSYNEQFF | TGTGCCAGCAGTTTCCTTGGGGGGGGCTCCTACAATGAGCAGTTCTTC
TRBJ1-5 | TRBV7-9 | . | . | CASSLDSRPQHF | TGTGCCAGCAGCTTAGATAGCAGGCCCCAGCATTTT
TRBJ1-2 | TRBV5-5 | TRBD1 | . | CASREGQGLFYGYTF | TGTGCCAGCAGGGAGGGACAGGGACTCTTCTATGGCTACACCTTC
TRBJ1-2 | TRBV4-2 | TRBD1 | . | CASSQRGNTGGGYTF | TGTGCCAGCAGCCAAAGAGGGAATACAGGGGGTGGCTACACCTTC
TRBJ1-2 | TRBV2 | TRBD1 | . | CASSLTGEGYGYTF | TGTGCCAGCAGTTTGACAGGGGAAGGGTATGGCTACACCTTC
TRBJ2-5 | TRBV13 | TRBD1 | . | CASSSWDRGLQETQYF | TGTGCCAGCAGCTCCTGGGACAGGGGGCTTCAAGAGACCCAGTACTTC
TRBJ2-3 | TRBV6-4 | . | . | CASSLEITDTQYF | TGTGCCAGCAGCCTCGAGATCACAGATACGCAGTATTTT
TRBJ1-6 | TRBV6-1 | TRBD1 | . | CASREQGAAYNSPLHF | TGTGCCAGCAGAGAACAGGGGGCCGCCTATAATTCACCCCTCCACTTT
TRBJ2-7 | TRBV5-1 | TRBD1 | once | CASSSGQRYEQYF | TGCGCCAGCAGCTCGGGACAGAGGTACGAGCAGTACTTC
TRBJ2-1 | TRBV6-5 | TRBD2 | . | CASSHRTSPYNEQFF | TGTGCCAGCAGTCACCGGACTAGTCCCTACAATGAGCAGTTCTTC
TRBJ2-1 | TRBV10-2 | TRBD2 | . | CASRAGGDSYNEQFF | TGCGCCAGCAGAGCGGGGGGCGACTCCTACAATGAGCAGTTCTTC
TRBJ2-5 | TRBV7-6 | . | . | CASSLNSRETQYF | TGTGCCAGCAGCTTAAATTCTCGAGAGACCCAGTACTTC
TRBJ2-7 | TRBV5-6 | . | few | CASSYDYYEQYF | TGTGCCAGCAGCTACGACTATTACGAGCAGTACTTC
TRBJ1-2 | TRBV6-1 | . | . | CASSEGGGKYGYTF | TGTGCCAGCAGTGAAGGAGGCGGGAAGTATGGCTACACCTTC
TRBJ1-6 | TRBV30 | TRBD1 | once | CARGGQASSYNSPLHF | TGTGCCCGTGGAGGACAGGCGAGCTCCTATAATTCACCCCTCCACTTT
TRBJ2-7 | TRBV11-3 | . | . | CASSSGDTYEQYF | TGTGCCAGCAGCTCCGGGGACACCTACGAGCAGTACTTC
TRBJ1-3 | TRBV18 | TRBD1 | . | CASSLDRAVGNTIYF | TGTGCCAGCTCACTGGACAGGGCGGTCGGAAACACCATATATTTT
TRBJ1-3 | TRBV28 | . | . | CASSGGVSWASSGNTIYF | TGTGCCAGCTCGGGGGGGGTTAGCTGGGCTAGCTCTGGAAACACCATATATTTT
TRBJ2-7 | TRBV28 | . | . | CASSSPGLPYEQYF | TGTGCCAGCAGTTCTCCGGGACTCCCTTACGAGCAGTACTTC
TRBJ2-2 | TRBV5-1 | TRBD1 | . | CASSLGQGASPGELFF | TGCGCCAGCAGCTTAGGACAGGGGGCTTCTCCCGGGGAGCTGTTTTTT
TRBJ2-2 | TRBV5-1 | TRBD1 | few | CASSSGTGFTGELFF | TGCGCCAGCAGTTCCGGGACAGGGTTCACCGGGGAGCTGTTTTTT
TRBJ2-2 | TRBV19 | . | once | CASKIRQNTGELFF | TGTGCCAGTAAAATCAGACAGAACACCGGGGAGCTGTTTTTT
TRBJ2-2 | TRBV19 | . | once | CASSILRDSNTGELFF | TGTGCCAGTAGTATCCTCCGCGACAGTAACACCGGGGAGCTGTTTTTT
TRBJ2-5 | TRBV4-1 | . | . | CASSQVPLRGQETQYF | TGCGCCAGCAGCCAGGTACCCCTGCGAGGCCAAGAGACCCAGTACTTC
TRBJ2-7 | TRBV21-1 | . | . | CASSKGGLTPYEQYF | TGTGCCAGCAGCAAAGGGGGACTGACCCCCTACGAGCAGTACTTC
TRBJ2-3 | TRBV19 | TRBD2 | . | CASSFREVVADTQYF | TGTGCCAGTAGTTTCCGGGAGGTGGTCGCAGATACGCAGTATTTT
TRBJ1-5 | TRBV10-3 | . | . | CATTPGFDQPQHF | TGTGCCACCACCCCAGGGTTCGATCAGCCCCAGCATTTT